The 24 T cell receptor beta chains presented below share a single source sample, sequenced in a study of cytomegalovirus exposure and HLA in healthy donors. This table comes from immunoSEQ multiplex PCR, and its TCRdb copy is limited to in-frame clones, with some not included. The sample consists of tens of thousands of clones, about 90% of them appearing once. Sequenced material: PBMCs. The receptor source for this set is a man aged 18 to 29 in good health and CMV-seronegative.

As concerns this clone: At the DNA level, this CDR3 is encoded by other sequences in the same sample as well. The chain links TRBV5-1 to TRBJ2-3, with TRBD1 identical over 7 bases. The CDR3 totals 15 residues. The germline CDR1 and CDR2 sequences are SGHRS and YFSETQ. V dropped 0 bases and J dropped 2; count of bases not matched to a gene: 3. CDR3 loop: CASSLGTGLTDTQYF. CDR3 bases: TGCGCCAGCAGCTTGGGGACAGGACTCACAGATACGCAGTATTTT.

The chain carries TRBV19 and TRBJ2-2; 7 bases map to TRBD2. V was clipped by 6 bases and J by 3 bases; unmatched bases: 4. The germline V gene encodes CDR1 LNHDA and CDR2 SQIVND (reference sequence). The CDR3 is 14 residues long. The CDR3 coding sequence is TGTGCCAGTAGGGGGAGGGCGGACACCGGGGAGCTGTTTTTT. Residues: CASRGRADTGELFF.

The chain links TRBV10-3 to TRBJ2-3; D unclear. Germline CDR1 is ENHRY and CDR2 is SYGVKD. The V end lost 4 bases, the J end lost 3 bases, and 14 bases lay between the germline ends. The CDR3 has 15 amino acids. CDR3 amino acids: CAISGDSERTDTQYF. The CDR3 bases are TGTGCCATCAGTGGTGATAGTGAGAGGACAGATACGCAGTATTTT.

This rearrangement joins TRBV5-4 to TRBJ2-7; D gene ambiguous. Germline loops: CDR1 SGHNT, CDR2 YYREEE (reference sequence). The ends were cut back, 9 bases at V and 2 bases at J, with 15 bases in the middle. The CDR3 is 13 residues long. CDR3: CATAPGFAYEQYF. The CDR3, as DNA: TGTGCCACTGCTCCCGGGTTTGCCTACGAGCAGTACTTC.

This clone is termed medium-sized. The genes are TRBV11-3 and TRBJ2-2, with a weak D call TRBD1 (6 bases). The CDR3 length is 13 residues. CDR1 is SGHNT, CDR2 YENEEA, per germline. Trimming cost V 2 bases and J 7 bases, with 8 bases left between them. The CDR3 sequence is CASSLRGIGELFF. CDR3 nucleotides: TGTGCCAGCAGCTTAAGGGGGATCGGGGAGCTGTTTTTT.

V and J are TRBV7-9 and TRBJ2-7, with TRBD1 matching over 9 bases. Germline V gives CDR1 SEHNR, CDR2 FQNEAQ (reference sequence). V lost 4 bases and J lost 2; bases outside the gene matches: 15. This CDR3 comprises 18 residues. CDR3 nucleotides: TGTGCCAGCAGCTGGACCAAGTACGGACAGGGGATAACCTACGAGCAGTACTTC. Residues: CASSWTKYGQGITYEQYF.

The V call is TRBV5-1, the J call TRBJ2-2, with 10 bases matching TRBD2. The CDR3 consists of 15 residues. Losses at the gene ends were 4 bases for V and 7 bases for J; bases not matched to a gene: 7. In germline, CDR1 is SGHRS, CDR2 YFSETQ. CDR3 protein: CASSTSAGGVGELFF. The CDR3 nucleotides are TGCGCCAGCAGCACCTCAGCGGGAGGGGTCGGGGAGCTGTTTTTT. The variable domain in full, with the rest retrieved from reference TRBV5-1 and TRBJ2-2, is KAGVTQTPRYLIKTRGQQVTLSCSPISGHRSVSWYQQTPGQGLQFLFEYFSETQRNKGNFPGRFSGRQFSNSRSEMNVSTLELGDSALYLCASSTSAGGVGELFFGEGSRLTVL.

The CDR3 protein is CASSPGRREETQYF. CDR3 bases: TGCGCCAGCAGCCCGGGGCGGAGGGAAGAGACCCAGTACTTC. The V gene is TRBV5-1, the J gene TRBJ2-5; possible D gene TRBD2, 6 bases. The CDR3 extends over 14 amino acids. Trimming took off 4 bases at V and 3 bases at J, with 13 bases between the two ends. CDR1 SGHRS and CDR2 YFSETQ come from the germline V gene.

The chain combines TRBV30 with TRBJ2-1; 10 positions match TRBD2. CDR1 is GTSNPN and CDR2 is SVGIG in the germline V gene (reference sequence). The CDR3 is 15 amino acids. J lost 4 bases, V lost 1 base, and 4 bases had no gene match. The CDR3 DNA follows: TGTGCCTGGAGTGCCGGGACTAGCGTGTACAATGAGCAGTTCTTC. This gives the protein CAWSAGTSVYNEQFF.

The rearrangement joins TRBV5-6 to TRBJ2-3, with D hard to call. CDR1 and CDR2 from the germline V gene are SGHDT and YYEEEE. The germline V and J ends were trimmed by 4 bases and 5 bases, with 8 bases remaining between them. The CDR3 runs to 12 residues. In nucleotides, the CDR3 is TGTGCCAGCAGCCGAGCCGGAGATACGCAGTATTTT. Amino acid sequence: CASSRAGDTQYF.

The V and J genes are TRBV27 and TRBJ2-1; possibly TRBD2 for D (6 bases). CDR3 length: 16 residues. CDR1 is MNHEY and CDR2 is SMNVEV in the germline V gene (reference sequence). The V gene lost 8 bases and the J gene lost 5 bases, with 22 bases spanning the gap. The CDR3 DNA reads TGTGCCAGCTGCCGCCTCGGACTACAAGCCAACAATGAGCAGTTCTTC. Translating it yields CASCRLGLQANNEQFF.

The genes are TRBV29-1 and TRBJ2-1; 10 nucleotides line up with TRBD1. V trimming: 7 bases; J trimming: 6 bases; junction bases outside the gene matches: 3. Per the germline V gene, CDR1 is SQVTM and CDR2 is ANQGSEA. The CDR3 is 12 amino acids. The CDR3 loop reads CSGRDRGNEQFF. In DNA, the CDR3 is TGCAGCGGCCGGGACAGGGGCAATGAGCAGTTCTTC.

This clone has only one observation. The chain carries TRBV2 and TRBJ1-3, with D unclear. The CDR3 has 15 amino acids. V dropped 4 bases and J dropped 2 bases, with 12 bases sitting between them. Germline assignment: CDR1 SNHLY and CDR2 FYNNEI. The CDR3 DNA is TGTGCCAGCAGTGCCTCGTGGGGAGCTGGAAACACCATATATTTT. It codes for CASSASWGAGNTIYF.

The genes are TRBV2 and TRBJ2-7; possibly TRBD2 for D (5 bases). Between the trimmed V and J ends, which lost 3 bases and 0 bases, there was a span of 6 bases. Germline lookup yields CDR1 SNHLY and CDR2 FYNNEI. The CDR3 covers 13 residues. The CDR3 loop is CASSDGSSYEQYF. The CDR3 DNA sequence: TGTGCCAGCAGTGATGGGAGCTCCTACGAGCAGTACTTC.

This clone appeared once. The chain recombines TRBV4-3 with TRBJ1-5, with D perhaps TRBD1 (5 bases). Between the trimmed V and J ends, which lost 0 bases and 3 bases, there was a span of 9 bases. This CDR3 contains 15 residues. CDR1 and CDR2 (germline): LGHNA, YSLEER. CDR3 sequence (DNA): TGCGCCAGCAGCCAAGAGGCAGGGCTCAATCAGCCCCAGCATTTT. It translates to CASSQEAGLNQPQHF.

The chain links TRBV19 to TRBJ2-2, with a tentative D call TRBD1 (5 bases). Germline CDR1 LNHDA, CDR2 SQIVND (reference sequence). CDR3 length equals 15 residues. Trimming removed 5 bases from V and 4 bases from J, with 14 bases in between. CDR3 bases: TGTGCCAGTAGTCCGTGGGGCGGCACCACCGGGGAGCTGTTTTTT. Amino acid sequence: CASSPWGGTTGELFF.

J is TRBJ2-2 and V is TRBV2, with 7 bases matching TRBD2. Trimming took 11 bases from V and 5 from J; bases not matched to a gene: 11. CDR3 length: 14 residues. CDR1 is SNHLY, CDR2 FYNNEI, per germline. The CDR3: CAVASGDRTGELFF. The CDR3 DNA is TGTGCCGTAGCTAGCGGAGATAGAACCGGGGAGCTGTTTTTT.

The chain recombines TRBV4-2 with TRBJ1-3; possible D gene TRBD1, 5 bases. The CDR3 is 15 residues long. Per the germline V gene, CDR1 is LGHNA and CDR2 is YNFKEQ. V gave up 0 bases and J gave up 2 bases, with 8 bases separating them. As DNA, the CDR3 is TGTGCCAGCAGCCAAGAGCGGGGGGCTGGAAACACCATATATTTT. As protein: CASSQERGAGNTIYF.

The chain carries TRBV27 and TRBJ2-7; D gene uncertain. The V end lost 0 bases, the J end lost 6 bases, and 9 bases lay between the germline ends. In germline, CDR1 is MNHEY, CDR2 SMNVEV (reference sequence). There are 13 residues in the CDR3. CDR3 in DNA: TGTGCCAGCAGTTTATCGGGCCTCTCCGAGCAGTACTTC. Translated, it gives CASSLSGLSEQYF.

The rearrangement joins TRBV5-6 to TRBJ2-7, with 12 positions matching TRBD1. V was clipped by 4 bases and J by 0 bases; unmatched bases: 2. The CDR3 loop spans 15 amino acids. In germline, CDR1 is SGHDT, CDR2 YYEEEE. In DNA form, the CDR3 reads TGTGCCAGCAGCGAGGGACAGGGGGCCTCCTACGAGCAGTACTTC. Protein sequence: CASSEGQGASYEQYF.

The chain combines TRBV2 with TRBJ1-5; the match to TRBD1 covers 10 bases. V trimming: 6 bases; J trimming: 4 bases; junction bases outside the gene matches: 6. Germline lookup yields CDR1 SNHLY and CDR2 FYNNEI. The CDR3 extends over 15 amino acids. DNA for the CDR3: TGTGCCAGCAGGGGGACAGGGGCGATGAATCAGCCCCAGCATTTT. This sequence encodes CASRGTGAMNQPQHF.

This chain links TRBV7-2 with TRBJ1-1, with no clear D. CDR3 length equals 12 residues. Germline V gene sequence: CDR1 SGHTA, CDR2 FQGNSA. The V end lost 1 base, the J end lost 10 bases, and 10 bases lay between the germline ends. The DNA for the CDR3 is TGTGCCAGCAGCTTAGGAGGGCTAGCAGCTTTCTTT. Its protein product is CASSLGGLAAFF.

This chain connects TRBV10-3 to TRBJ2-7; the match to TRBD2 covers 14 bases. Germline V gene data show CDR1 as ENHRY and CDR2 as SYGVKD. The CDR3 is 16 residues long. V shed 2 bases and J 9 bases; nucleotides not matched to a gene: 9. CDR3 DNA: TGTGCCATCAGTGAGCGCGGGACTAGCGGGAGTGCTAGGCAGTACTTC. Its protein is CAISERGTSGSARQYF.

The chain carries TRBV10-3 and TRBJ1-1; the D gene is possibly TRBD1 (6 bases). CDR3 length equals 13 residues. Deletions cut 8 bases from V and 5 bases from J, with 15 bases between. Germline V gene lookup returns CDR1 ENHRY and CDR2 SYGVKD. The CDR3: CAIQVQGRTEAFF. Here the CDR3 DNA reads TGTGCCATCCAGGTACAGGGTCGGACTGAAGCTTTCTTT.